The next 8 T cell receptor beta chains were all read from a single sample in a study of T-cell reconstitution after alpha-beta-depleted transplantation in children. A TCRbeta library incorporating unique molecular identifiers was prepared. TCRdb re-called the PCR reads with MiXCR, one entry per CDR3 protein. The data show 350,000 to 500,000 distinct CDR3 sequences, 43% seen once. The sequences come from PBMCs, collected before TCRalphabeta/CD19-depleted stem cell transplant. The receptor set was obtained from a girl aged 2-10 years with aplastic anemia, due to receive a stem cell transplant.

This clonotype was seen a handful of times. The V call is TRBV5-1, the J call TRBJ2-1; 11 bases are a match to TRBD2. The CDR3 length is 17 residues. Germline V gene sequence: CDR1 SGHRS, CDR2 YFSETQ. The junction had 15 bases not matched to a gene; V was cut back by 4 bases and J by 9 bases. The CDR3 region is CASSRLPLSGRAGEQFF. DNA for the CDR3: TGCGCCAGCAGCCGGTTGCCCCTTAGCGGGAGGGCGGGTGAGCAGTTCTTC.

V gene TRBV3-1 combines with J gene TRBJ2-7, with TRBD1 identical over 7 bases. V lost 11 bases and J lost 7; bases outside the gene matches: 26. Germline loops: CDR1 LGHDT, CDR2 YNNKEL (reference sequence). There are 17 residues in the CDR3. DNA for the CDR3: TGTGCCTGCACCCAAGATCGGAGAGGGGGCACGAGTCGGGAGCAGTACTTC. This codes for CACTQDRRGGTSREQYF.

CDR3 in amino acids: CASSQDRTYEQYF. For the CDR3, the DNA is TGCGCCAGCAGCCAAGATCGGACCTACGAGCAGTACTTC. The chain combines TRBV4-1 with TRBJ2-7; D gene ambiguous. CDR1 MGHRA and CDR2 YSYEKL come from the germline V gene. The V gene lost 0 bases and the J gene lost 2 bases, with 5 bases spanning the gap. This CDR3 has 13 residues.

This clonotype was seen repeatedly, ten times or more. The CDR3 DNA follows: TGTGCCAGCAGCCCCCCAGGCCAGGGAATTGGTTTCTTT. Translating it yields CASSPPGQGIGFF. The chain couples TRBV7-9 to TRBJ1-1; the D gene is possibly TRBD1 (5 bases). The CDR3 is 13 amino acids. V was trimmed by 5 bases and J by 13 bases, leaving 20 bases between them. CDR1 and CDR2 (germline): SEHNR, FQNEAQ (reference sequence).

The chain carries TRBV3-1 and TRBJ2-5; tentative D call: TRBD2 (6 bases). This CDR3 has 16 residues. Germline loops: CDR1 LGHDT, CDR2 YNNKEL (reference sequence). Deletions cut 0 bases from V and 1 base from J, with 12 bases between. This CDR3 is CASSQDWPSAQETQYF. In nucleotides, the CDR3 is TGTGCCAGCAGCCAAGATTGGCCTAGCGCCCAAGAGACCCAGTACTTC.

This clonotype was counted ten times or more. CDR3 sequence reads: CASSLGYVGEKLFF. The CDR3 region has the DNA TGTGCCAGCAGCTTAGGGTACGTCGGAGAAAAACTGTTTTTT. The gene calls are TRBV7-8 and TRBJ1-4; no clear D gene. The CDR3 contains 14 residues. CDR1 is SGHVS, CDR2 FQNEAQ, per germline. Trimming shortened V by 1 base and J by 8 bases, and 11 bases separated the two germline ends. Full variable domain (remainder filled in from reference TRBV7-8 and TRBJ1-4): GAGVSQSPRYKVAKRGQDVALRCDPISGHVSLFWYQQALGQGPEFLTYFQNEAQLDKSGLPSDRFFAERPEGSVSTLKIQRTQQEDSAVYLCASSLGYVGEKLFFGSGTQLSVL.

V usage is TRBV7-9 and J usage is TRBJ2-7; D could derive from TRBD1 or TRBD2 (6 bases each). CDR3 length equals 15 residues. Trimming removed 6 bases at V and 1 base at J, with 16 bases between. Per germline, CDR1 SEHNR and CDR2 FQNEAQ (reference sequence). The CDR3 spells CASSRGGTSSYEQYF. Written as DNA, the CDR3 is TGTGCCAGCAGTCGGGGCGGGACAAGTTCCTACGAGCAGTACTTC.

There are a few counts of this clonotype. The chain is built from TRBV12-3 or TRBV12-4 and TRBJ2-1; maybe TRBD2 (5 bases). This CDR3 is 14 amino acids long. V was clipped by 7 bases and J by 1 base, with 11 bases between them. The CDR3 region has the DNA TGTGCCAGCAATAACCAGCGGTCCTACAATGAGCAGTTCTTC. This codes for CASNNQRSYNEQFF.